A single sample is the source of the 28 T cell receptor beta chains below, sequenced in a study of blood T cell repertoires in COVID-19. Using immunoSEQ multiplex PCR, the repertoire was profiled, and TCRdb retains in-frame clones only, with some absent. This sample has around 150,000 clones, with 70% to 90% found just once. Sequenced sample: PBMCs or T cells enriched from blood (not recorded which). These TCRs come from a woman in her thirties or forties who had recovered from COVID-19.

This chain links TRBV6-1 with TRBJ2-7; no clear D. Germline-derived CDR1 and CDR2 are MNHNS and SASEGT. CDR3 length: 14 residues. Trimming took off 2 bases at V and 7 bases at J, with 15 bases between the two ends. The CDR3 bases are TGTGCCAGCAGTGAATTCAACACCCAGACAGAGCAGTACTTC. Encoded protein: CASSEFNTQTEQYF.

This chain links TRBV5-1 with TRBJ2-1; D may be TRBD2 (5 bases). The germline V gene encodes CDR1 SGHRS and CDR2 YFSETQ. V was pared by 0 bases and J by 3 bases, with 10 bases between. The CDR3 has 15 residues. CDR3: CASSLGGKSYNEQFF. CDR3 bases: TGCGCCAGCAGCTTGGGAGGGAAAAGCTACAATGAGCAGTTCTTC.

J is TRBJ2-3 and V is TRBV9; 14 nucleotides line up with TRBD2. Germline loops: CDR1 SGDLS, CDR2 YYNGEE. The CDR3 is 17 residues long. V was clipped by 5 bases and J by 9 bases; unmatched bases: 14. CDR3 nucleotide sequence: TGTGCCAGCAGTGCTGAAACCGGGACTAGCGGGAGTGGGACGCAGTATTTT. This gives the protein CASSAETGTSGSGTQYF. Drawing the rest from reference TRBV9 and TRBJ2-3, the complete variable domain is DSGVTQTPKHLITATGQRVTLRCSPRSGDLSVYWYQQSLDQGLQFLIQYYNGEERAKGNILERFSAQQFPDLHSELNLSSLELGDSALYFCASSAETGTSGSGTQYFGPGTRLTVL.

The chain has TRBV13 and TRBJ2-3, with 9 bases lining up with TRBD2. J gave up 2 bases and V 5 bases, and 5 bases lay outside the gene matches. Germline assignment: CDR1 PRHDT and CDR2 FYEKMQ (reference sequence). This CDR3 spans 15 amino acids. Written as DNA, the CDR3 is TGTGCCAGCAGCAATAGCGGGAGACCCACAGATACGCAGTATTTT. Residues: CASSNSGRPTDTQYF.

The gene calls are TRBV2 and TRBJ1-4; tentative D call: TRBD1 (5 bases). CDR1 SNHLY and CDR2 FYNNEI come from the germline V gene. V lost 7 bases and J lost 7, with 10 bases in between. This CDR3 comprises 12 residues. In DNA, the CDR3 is TGTGCCAGCAACCCTAGGGGTGAAAAACTGTTTTTT. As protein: CASNPRGEKLFF.

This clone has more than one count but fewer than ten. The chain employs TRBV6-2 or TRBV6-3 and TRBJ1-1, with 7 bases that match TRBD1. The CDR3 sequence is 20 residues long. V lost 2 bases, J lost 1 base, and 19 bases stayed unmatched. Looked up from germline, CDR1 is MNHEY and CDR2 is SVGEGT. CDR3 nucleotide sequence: TGTGCCAGCAGTTACCCTCAGGCCCCCGTACAGGGGCGGGCGAACACTGAAGCTTTCTTT. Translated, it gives CASSYPQAPVQGRANTEAFF.

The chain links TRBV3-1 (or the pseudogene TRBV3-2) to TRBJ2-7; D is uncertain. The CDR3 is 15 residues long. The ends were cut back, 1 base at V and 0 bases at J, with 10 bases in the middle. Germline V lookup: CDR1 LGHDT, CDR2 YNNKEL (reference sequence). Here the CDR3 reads CASSQGVAGSYEQYF. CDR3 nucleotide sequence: TGTGCCAGCAGCCAAGGAGTGGCAGGCTCCTACGAGCAGTACTTC.

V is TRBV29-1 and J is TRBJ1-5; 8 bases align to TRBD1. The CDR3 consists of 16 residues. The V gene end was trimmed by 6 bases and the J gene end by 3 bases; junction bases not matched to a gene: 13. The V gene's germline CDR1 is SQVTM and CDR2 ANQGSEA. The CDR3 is CSVTTSGTGYNQPQHF. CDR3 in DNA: TGCAGCGTGACTACCAGTGGGACAGGTTACAATCAGCCCCAGCATTTT.

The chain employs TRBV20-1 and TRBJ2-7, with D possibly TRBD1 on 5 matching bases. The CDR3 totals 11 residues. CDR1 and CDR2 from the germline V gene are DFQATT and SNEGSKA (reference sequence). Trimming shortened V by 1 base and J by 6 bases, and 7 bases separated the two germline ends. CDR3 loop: CSARGTGEQYF. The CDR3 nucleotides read TGCAGTGCTAGAGGTACAGGCGAGCAGTACTTC.

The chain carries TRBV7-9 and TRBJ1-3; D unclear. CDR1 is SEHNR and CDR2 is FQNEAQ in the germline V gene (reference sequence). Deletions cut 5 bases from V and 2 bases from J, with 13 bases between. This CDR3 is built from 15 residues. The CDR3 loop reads CASSSGPGPGNTIYF. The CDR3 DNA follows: TGTGCCAGCAGCAGCGGGCCTGGGCCTGGAAACACCATATATTTT.

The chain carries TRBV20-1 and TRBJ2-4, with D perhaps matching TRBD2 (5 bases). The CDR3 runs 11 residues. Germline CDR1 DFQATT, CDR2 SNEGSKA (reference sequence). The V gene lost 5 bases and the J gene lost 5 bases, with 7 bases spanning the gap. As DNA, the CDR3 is TGCAGTGCTCGGGGTCAAAACATTCAGTACTTC. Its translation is CSARGQNIQYF.

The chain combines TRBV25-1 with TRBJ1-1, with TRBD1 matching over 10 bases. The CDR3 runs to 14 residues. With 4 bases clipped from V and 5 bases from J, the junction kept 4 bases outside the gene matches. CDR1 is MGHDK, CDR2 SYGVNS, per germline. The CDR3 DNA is TGTGCCAGCAGTGGGGACAGGGGCGATACTGAAGCTTTCTTT. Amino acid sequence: CASSGDRGDTEAFF.

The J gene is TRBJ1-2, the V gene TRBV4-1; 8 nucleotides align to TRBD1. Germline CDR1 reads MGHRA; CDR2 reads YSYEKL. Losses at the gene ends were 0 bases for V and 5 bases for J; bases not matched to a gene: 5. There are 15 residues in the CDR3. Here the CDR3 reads CASSQDGQGTYGYTF. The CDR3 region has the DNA TGCGCCAGCAGCCAAGATGGACAGGGAACATATGGCTACACCTTC.

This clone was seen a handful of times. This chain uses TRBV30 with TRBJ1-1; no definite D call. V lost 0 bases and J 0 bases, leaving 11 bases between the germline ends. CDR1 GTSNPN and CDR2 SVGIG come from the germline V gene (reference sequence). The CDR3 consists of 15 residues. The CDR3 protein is CAWSVRGTLNTEAFF. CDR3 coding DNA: TGTGCCTGGAGTGTACGCGGTACATTGAACACTGAAGCTTTCTTT. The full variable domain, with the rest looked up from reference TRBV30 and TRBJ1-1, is SQTIHQWPATLVQPVGSPLSLECTVEGTSNPNLYWYRQAAGRGLQLLFYSVGIGQISSEVPQNLSASRPQDRQFILSSKKLLLSDSGFYLCAWSVRGTLNTEAFFGQGTRLTVV.

Here the CDR3 DNA reads TGCAGTGCTAGACTAACCTATGGCTACACCTTC. It codes for CSARLTYGYTF. The chain employs TRBV20-1 and TRBJ1-2; D unresolved. V dropped 2 bases and J dropped 4 bases, with 5 bases sitting between them. The CDR3 sequence is 11 residues long. Germline loops: CDR1 DFQATT, CDR2 SNEGSKA (reference sequence).

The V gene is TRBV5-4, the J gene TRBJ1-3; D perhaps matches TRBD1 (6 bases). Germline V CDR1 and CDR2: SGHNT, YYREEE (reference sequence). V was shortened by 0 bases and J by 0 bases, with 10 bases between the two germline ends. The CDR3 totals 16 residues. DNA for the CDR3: TGTGCCAGCAGCTTGGCCGGCAGGGGCTCTGGAAACACCATATATTTT. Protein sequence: CASSLAGRGSGNTIYF. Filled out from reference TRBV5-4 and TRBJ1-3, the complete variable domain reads ETGVTQSPTHLIKTRGQQVTLRCSSQSGHNTVSWYQQALGQGPQFIFQYYREEENGRGNFPPRFSGLQFPNYSSELNVNALELDDSALYLCASSLAGRGSGNTIYFGEGSWLTVV.

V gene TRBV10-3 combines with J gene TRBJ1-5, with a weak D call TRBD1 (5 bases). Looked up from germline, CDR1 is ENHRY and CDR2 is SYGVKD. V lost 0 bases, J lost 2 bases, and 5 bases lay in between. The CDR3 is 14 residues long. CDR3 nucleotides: TGTGCCATCAGTGAGTCGACAGGCAATCAGCCCCAGCATTTT. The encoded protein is CAISESTGNQPQHF.

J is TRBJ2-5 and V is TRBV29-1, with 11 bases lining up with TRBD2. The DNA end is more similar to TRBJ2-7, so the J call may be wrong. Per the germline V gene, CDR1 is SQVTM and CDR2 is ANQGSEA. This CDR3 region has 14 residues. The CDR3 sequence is CSVVLAGALGEQYF. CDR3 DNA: TGCAGCGTTGTACTAGCGGGAGCCCTCGGCGAGCAGTACTTC.

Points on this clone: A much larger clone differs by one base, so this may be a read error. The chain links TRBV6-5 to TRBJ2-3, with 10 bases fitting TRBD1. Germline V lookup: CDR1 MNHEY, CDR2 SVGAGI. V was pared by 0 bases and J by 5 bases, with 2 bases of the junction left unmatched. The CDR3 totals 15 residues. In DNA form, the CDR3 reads TGTGCCAGCAGTTACTCGACAGGGGGCGTAGATACGCAGTATTTT. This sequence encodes CASSYSTGGVDTQYF.

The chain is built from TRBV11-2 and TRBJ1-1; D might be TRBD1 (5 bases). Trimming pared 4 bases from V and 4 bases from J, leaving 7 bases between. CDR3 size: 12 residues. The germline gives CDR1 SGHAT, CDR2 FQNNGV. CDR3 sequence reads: CASSSGGTEAFF. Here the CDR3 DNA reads TGTGCCAGCAGCTCGGGGGGCACTGAAGCTTTCTTT.

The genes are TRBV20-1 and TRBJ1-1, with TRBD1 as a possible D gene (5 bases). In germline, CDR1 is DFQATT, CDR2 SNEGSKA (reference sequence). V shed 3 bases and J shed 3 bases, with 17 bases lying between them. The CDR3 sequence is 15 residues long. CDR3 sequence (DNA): TGCAGTGCTAGTCCCGTGGGGGGGGTAGACACTGAAGCTTTCTTT. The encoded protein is CSASPVGGVDTEAFF.

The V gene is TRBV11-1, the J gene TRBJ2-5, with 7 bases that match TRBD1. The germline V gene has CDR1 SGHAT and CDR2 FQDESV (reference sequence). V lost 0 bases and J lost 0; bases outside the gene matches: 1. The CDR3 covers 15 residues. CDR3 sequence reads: CASSLAGTDQETQYF. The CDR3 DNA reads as TGTGCCAGCAGCTTAGCCGGGACAGACCAAGAGACCCAGTACTTC.

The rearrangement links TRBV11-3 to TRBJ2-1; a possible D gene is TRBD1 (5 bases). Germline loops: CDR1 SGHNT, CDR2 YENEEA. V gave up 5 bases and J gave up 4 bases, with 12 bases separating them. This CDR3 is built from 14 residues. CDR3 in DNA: TGTGCCAGCAGCCTAGGACAAGCTTACAATGAGCAGTTCTTC. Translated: CASSLGQAYNEQFF.

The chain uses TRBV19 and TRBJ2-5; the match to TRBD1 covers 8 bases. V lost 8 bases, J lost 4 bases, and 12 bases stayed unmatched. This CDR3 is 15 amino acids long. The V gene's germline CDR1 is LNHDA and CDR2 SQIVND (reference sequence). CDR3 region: CASSPVGTGGETQYF. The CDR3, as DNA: TGTGCCAGTTCCCCGGTGGGGACAGGCGGAGAGACCCAGTACTTC.

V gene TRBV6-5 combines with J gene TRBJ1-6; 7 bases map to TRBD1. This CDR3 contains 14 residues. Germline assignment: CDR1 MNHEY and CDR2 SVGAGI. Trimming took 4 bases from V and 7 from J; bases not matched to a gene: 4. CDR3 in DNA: TGTGCCAGCAGTTCCGGACAGGAAAATTCACCCCTCCACTTT. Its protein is CASSSGQENSPLHF.

CDR3 loop: CASSHGTGFRSTEAFF. In DNA, the CDR3 is TGTGCCAGCAGCCACGGGACAGGGTTTCGGAGCACTGAAGCTTTCTTT. The rearrangement links TRBV28 to TRBJ1-1; TRBD1 matches at 9 bases. CDR3 length: 16 residues. V lost 6 bases and J lost 4; bases outside the gene matches: 12. CDR1 is MDHEN and CDR2 is SYDVKM in the germline V gene.

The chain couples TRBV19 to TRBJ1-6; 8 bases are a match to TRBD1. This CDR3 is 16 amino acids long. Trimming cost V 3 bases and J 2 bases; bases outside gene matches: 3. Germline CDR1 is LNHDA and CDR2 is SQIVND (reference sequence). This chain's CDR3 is CASSIAGGAYNSPLHF. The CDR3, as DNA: TGTGCCAGTAGTATCGCAGGGGGCGCCTATAATTCACCCCTCCACTTT.

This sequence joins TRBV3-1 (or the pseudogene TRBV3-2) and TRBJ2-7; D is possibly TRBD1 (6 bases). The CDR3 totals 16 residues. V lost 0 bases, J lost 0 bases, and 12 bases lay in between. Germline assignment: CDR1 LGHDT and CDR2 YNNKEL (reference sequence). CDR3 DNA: TGTGCCAGCAGCCAAGACGTAGGACAGACCTCCTACGAGCAGTACTTC. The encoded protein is CASSQDVGQTSYEQYF.